This entry is about one T cell receptor beta chain. Trimming took 5 bases from V and 7 from J, leaving 14 bases between them. The CDR3 has 14 residues. Germline V lookup: CDR1 SEHNR, CDR2 FQNEAQ (reference sequence). The PCR ran on 60 Vbeta and 13 Jbeta primers. Sequencing was performed with immunoSEQ multiplex PCR; in TCRdb, only in-frame clones are kept and a portion is missing. The sample holds approximately 120,000 clones, more than 75% seen once. The sample belongs to a study of cytomegalovirus exposure and HLA in healthy donors. The V gene is TRBV7-9, the J gene TRBJ1-4; D not certain. Sequenced input: PBMCs. The receptor comes from a man in his forties in good health and CMV-seronegative. CDR3 residues: CASSGSRNGEKLFF. The CDR3, as DNA: TGTGCCAGCAGCGGGAGCAGGAACGGTGAAAAACTGTTTTTT.